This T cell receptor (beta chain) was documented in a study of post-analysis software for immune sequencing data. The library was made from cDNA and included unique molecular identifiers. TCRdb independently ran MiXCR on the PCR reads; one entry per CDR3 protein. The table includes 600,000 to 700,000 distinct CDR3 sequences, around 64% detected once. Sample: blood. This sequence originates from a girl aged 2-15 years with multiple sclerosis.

The chain's CDR3 is CASSFARGNTGELFF. DNA of the CDR3: TGCGCCAGCAGCTTTGCCAGGGGGAACACCGGGGAGCTGTTTTTT. The chain is built from TRBV5-1 and TRBJ2-2, with a weak D call TRBD1 (6 bases). The CDR3 has 15 amino acids. The germline V gene has CDR1 SGHRS and CDR2 YFSETQ. V was clipped by 2 bases and J by 1 base, with 9 bases between them.